Shown below are 2 T cell receptor beta chains from a single sample sequenced in a study of T cells in tuberculosis (dated by TCRdb to 2017 to 2018). Library creation used the immunoSEQ multiplex PCR assay. Sourced from immuneACCESS, this table was stored by TCRdb with only in-frame sequences that have V and J called. A share of the clones is absent; for the studies checked, an unresolved V gene accounts for under half, and the remainder has no known explanation. Recorded for this sample are about 53,000 clones; 90% to 95% of them occurred a single time. The ten largest clonotypes hold approximately 1.5% of the sample. Read against the paper, the sample's time point label means: new active TB diagnosis, blood taken before or within 7 days of starting treatment. The sample was PBMCs, taken at tuberculosis diagnosis. The receptors were sampled from an adult with tuberculosis.

Only one count was recorded for this clone. The V gene is TRBV7-8, the J gene TRBJ2-4, with a possible D match to TRBD2 (6 bases). This CDR3 is 15 amino acids long. V was trimmed by 1 base and J by 8 bases, leaving 15 bases between them. CDR1 is SGHVS, CDR2 FQNEAQ, per germline. The CDR3 nucleotides are TGTGCCAGCAGCTTAGACGGGGGAGCTAGTGACATTCAGTACTTC. This sequence encodes CASSLDGGASDIQYF.

The V gene is TRBV7-2, the J gene TRBJ2-1, with 10 bases lining up with TRBD2. The germline CDR1 and CDR2 sequences are SGHTA and FQGNSA. The V gene end was trimmed by 6 bases and the J gene end by 6 bases; junction bases not matched to a gene: 11. This CDR3 has 16 residues. The CDR3 nucleotides are TGTGCCAGCAGACACGACCCCGGACTAGCGGCCAATGAGCAGTTCTTC. Amino acid sequence: CASRHDPGLAANEQFF.